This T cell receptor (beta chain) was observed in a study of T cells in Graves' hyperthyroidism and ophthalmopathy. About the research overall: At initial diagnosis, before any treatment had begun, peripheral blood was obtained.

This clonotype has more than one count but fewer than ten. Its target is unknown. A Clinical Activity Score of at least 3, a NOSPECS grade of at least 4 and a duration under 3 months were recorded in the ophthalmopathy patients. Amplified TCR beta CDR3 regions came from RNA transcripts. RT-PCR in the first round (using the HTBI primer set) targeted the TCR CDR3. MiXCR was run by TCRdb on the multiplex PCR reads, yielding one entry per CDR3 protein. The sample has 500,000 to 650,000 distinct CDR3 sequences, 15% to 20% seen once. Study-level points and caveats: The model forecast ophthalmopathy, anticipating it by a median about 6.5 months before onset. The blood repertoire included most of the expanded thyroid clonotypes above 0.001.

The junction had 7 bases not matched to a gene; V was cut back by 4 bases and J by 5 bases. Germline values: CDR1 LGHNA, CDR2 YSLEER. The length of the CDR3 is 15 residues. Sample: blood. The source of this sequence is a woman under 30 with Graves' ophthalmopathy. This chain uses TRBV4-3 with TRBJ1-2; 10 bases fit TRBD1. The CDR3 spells CASSPRTGGGYGYTF. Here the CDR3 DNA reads TGCGCCAGCAGCCCCAGGACAGGGGGAGGTTATGGCTACACCTTC.